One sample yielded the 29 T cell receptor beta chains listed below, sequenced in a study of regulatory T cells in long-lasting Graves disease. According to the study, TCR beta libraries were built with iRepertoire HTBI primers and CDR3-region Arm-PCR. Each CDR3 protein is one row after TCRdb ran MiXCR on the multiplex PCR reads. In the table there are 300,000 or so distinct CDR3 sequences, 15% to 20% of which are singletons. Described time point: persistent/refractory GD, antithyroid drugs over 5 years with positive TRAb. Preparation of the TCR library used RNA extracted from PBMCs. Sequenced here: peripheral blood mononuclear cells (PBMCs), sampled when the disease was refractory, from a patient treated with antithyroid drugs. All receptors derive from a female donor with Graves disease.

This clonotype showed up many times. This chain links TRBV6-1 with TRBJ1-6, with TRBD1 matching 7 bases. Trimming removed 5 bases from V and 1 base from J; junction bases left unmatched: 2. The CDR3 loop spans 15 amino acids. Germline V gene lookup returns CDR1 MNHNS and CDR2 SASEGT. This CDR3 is CASSKQGSYNSPLHF. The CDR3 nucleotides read TGTGCCAGCAGTAAACAGGGGTCCTATAATTCACCCCTCCACTTT.

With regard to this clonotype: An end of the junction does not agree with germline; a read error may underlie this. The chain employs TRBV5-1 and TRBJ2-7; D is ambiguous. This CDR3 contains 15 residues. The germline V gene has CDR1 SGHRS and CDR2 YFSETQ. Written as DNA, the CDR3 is TGTGCCAGCAGCTTGGCCTCGGCAGCCTCCTACGAGCAGTACTTC. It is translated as CASSLASAASYEQYF.

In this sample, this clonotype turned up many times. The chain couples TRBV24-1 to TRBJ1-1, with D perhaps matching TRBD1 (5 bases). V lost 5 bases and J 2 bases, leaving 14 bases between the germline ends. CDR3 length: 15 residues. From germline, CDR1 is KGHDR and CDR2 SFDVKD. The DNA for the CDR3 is TGTGCCACCAGTGCCCGGGGCGGTGGAAACACTGAAGCTTTCTTT. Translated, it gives CATSARGGGNTEAFF.

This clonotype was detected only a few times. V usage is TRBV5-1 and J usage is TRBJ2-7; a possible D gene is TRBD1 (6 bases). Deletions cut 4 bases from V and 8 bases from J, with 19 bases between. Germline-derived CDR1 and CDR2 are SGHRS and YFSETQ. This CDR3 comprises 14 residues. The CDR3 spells CASSPTGHNQKQYF. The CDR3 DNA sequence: TGCGCCAGCAGCCCAACAGGGCACAACCAGAAGCAGTACTTC. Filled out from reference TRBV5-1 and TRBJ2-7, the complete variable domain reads KAGVTQTPRYLIKTRGQQVTLSCSPISGHRSVSWYQQTPGQGLQFLFEYFSETQRNKGNFPGRFSGRQFSNSRSEMNVSTLELGDSALYLCASSPTGHNQKQYFGPGTRLTVT.

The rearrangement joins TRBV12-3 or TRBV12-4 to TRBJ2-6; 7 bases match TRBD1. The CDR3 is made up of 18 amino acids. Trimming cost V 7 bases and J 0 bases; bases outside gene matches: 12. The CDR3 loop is CASNSPGQTSSGANVLTF. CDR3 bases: TGTGCCAGCAACTCTCCGGGACAGACTTCCTCTGGGGCCAACGTCCTGACTTTC.

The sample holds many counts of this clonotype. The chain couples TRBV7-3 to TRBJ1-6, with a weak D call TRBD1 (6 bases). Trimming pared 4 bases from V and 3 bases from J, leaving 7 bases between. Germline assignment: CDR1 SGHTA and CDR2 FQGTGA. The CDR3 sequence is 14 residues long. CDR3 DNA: TGTGCCAGCAGCTCAGGGGACTATAATTCACCCCTCCACTTT. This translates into CASSSGDYNSPLHF.

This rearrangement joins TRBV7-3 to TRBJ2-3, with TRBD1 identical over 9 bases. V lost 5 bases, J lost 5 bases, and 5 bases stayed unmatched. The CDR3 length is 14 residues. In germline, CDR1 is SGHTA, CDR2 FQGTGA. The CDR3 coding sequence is TGTGCCAGCAGCGCAGGGACAGGGAAAGATACGCAGTATTTT. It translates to CASSAGTGKDTQYF.

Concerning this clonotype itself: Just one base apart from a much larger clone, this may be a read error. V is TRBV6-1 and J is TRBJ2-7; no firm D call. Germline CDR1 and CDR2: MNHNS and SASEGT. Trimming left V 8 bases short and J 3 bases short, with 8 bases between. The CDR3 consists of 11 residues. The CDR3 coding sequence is TGTGCCAGCGAACAGTTCTACGAGCAGTACTTC. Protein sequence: CASEQFYEQYF.

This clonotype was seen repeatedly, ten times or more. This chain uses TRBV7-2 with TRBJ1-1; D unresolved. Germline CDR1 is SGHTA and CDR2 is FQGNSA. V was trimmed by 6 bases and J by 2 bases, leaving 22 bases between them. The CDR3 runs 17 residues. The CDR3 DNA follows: TGTGCCAGCAGACAAGGAGTTTATAGCGTTCTTAACACTGAAGCTTTCTTT. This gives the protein CASRQGVYSVLNTEAFF.

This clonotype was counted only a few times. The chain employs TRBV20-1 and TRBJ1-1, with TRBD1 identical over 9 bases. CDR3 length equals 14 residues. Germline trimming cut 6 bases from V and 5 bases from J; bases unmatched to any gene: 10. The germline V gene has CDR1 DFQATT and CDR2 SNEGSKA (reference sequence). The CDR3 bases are TGCAGTGCAAAAGGGGGGACAGGGCATACTGAAGCTTTCTTT. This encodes CSAKGGTGHTEAFF.

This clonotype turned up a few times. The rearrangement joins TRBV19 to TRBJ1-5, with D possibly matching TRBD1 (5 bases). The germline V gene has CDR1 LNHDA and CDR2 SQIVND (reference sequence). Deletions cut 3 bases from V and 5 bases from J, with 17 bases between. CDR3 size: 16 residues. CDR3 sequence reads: CASSIGGAGKYQPQHF. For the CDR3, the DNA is TGTGCCAGTAGTATCGGCGGGGCAGGGAAGTATCAGCCCCAGCATTTT.

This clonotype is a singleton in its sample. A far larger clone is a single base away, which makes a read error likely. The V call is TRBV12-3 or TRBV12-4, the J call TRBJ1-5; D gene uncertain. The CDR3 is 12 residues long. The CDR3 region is CASSLSNRPQHF. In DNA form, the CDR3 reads TGTGCCAGCAGTTTGAGCAATCGGCCCCAGCATTTT.

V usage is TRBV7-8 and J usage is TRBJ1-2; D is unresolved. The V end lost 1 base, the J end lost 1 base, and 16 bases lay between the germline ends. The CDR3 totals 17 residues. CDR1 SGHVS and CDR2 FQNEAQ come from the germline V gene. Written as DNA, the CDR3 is TGTGCCAGCAGCTTAGGGATCGAAGTCCAGTTTAACTATGGCTACACCTTC. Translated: CASSLGIEVQFNYGYTF.

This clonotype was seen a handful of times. The CDR3 loop reads CASSELREYQETQYF. Here the CDR3 DNA reads TGTGCCAGCAGTGAATTGCGCGAGTACCAAGAGACCCAGTACTTC. This chain links TRBV2 with TRBJ2-5; unclear D gene. The length of the CDR3 is 15 residues. The ends were cut back, 2 bases at V and 0 bases at J, with 10 bases in the middle. Germline lookup yields CDR1 SNHLY and CDR2 FYNNEI.

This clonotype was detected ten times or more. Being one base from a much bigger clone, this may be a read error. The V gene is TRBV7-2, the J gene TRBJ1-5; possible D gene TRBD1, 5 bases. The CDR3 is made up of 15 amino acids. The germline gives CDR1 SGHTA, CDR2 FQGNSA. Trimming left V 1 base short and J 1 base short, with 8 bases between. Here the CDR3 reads CASSLDGGSNQPQHF. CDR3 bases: TGTGCCAGCAGCTTAGATGGGGGAAGCAATCAGCCCCAGCATTTT.

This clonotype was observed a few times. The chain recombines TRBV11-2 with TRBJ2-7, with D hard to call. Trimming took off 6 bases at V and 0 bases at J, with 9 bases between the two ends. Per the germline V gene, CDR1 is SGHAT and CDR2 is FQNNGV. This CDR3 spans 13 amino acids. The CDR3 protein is CASSITGSYEQYF. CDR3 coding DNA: TGTGCCAGCAGTATTACGGGCTCCTACGAGCAGTACTTC.

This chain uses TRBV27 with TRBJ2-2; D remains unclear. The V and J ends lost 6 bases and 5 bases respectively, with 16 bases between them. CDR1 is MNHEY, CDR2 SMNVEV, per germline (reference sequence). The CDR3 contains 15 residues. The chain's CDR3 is CASSLRITGTGELFF. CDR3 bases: TGTGCCAGCAGCTTGAGGATTACGGGTACCGGGGAGCTGTTTTTT.

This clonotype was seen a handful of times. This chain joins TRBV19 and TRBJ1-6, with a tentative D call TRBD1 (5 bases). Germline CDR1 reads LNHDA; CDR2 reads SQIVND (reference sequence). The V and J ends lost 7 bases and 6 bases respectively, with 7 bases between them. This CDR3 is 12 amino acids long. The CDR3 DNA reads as TGTGCCAGTAAGACAGCTAATTCACCCCTCCACTTT. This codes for CASKTANSPLHF.

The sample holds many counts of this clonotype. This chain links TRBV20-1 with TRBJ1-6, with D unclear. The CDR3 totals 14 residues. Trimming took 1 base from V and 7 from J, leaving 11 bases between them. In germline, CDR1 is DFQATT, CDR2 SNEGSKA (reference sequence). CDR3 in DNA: TGCAGTGCTAGAGTAGACACTCAGAATTCACCCCTCCACTTT. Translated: CSARVDTQNSPLHF.

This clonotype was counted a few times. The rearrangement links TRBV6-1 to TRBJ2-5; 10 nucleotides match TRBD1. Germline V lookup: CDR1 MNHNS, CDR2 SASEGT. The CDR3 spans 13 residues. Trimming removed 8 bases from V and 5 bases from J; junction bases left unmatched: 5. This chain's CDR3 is CASARTGGETQYF. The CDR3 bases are TGTGCCAGCGCGAGGACAGGGGGGGAGACCCAGTACTTC.

CDR3 protein: CASGPTGEPYNEQFF. The CDR3 bases are TGCGCCAGCGGCCCAACAGGGGAGCCCTACAATGAGCAGTTCTTC. The chain employs TRBV5-1 and TRBJ2-1; 7 bases align to TRBD1. Germline CDR1 and CDR2: SGHRS and YFSETQ. The CDR3 length is 15 residues. The ends lost 7 bases at V and 2 bases at J; junction bases unmatched: 9. Looking up the rest from reference TRBV5-1 and TRBJ2-1 gives the full variable domain: KAGVTQTPRYLIKTRGQQVTLSCSPISGHRSVSWYQQTPGQGLQFLFEYFSETQRNKGNFPGRFSGRQFSNSRSEMNVSTLELGDSALYLCASGPTGEPYNEQFFGPGTRLTVL.

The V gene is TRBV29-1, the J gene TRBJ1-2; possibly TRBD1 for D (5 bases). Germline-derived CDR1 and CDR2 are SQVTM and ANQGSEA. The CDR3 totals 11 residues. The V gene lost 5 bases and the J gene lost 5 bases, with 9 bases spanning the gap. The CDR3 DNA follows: TGCAGCGTTTCCAGGGATTATGGCTACACCTTC. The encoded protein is CSVSRDYGYTF.

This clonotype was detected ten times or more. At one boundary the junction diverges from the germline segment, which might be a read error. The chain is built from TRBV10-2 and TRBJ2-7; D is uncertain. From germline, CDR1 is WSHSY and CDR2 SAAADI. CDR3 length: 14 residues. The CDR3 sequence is CASSESPGPYEQYF. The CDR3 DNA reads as TGTGCCAGCAGTGAATCCCCAGGTCCCTACGAGCAGTACTTC.

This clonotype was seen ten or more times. CDR3 residues: CASSSNRAGYNSPLHF. In DNA, the CDR3 is TGTGCCAGCAGTTCCAACAGGGCAGGCTATAATTCACCCCTCCACTTT. The V call is TRBV27, the J call TRBJ1-6, with D perhaps matching TRBD1 (6 bases). CDR1 is MNHEY and CDR2 is SMNVEV in the germline V gene (reference sequence). CDR3 length: 16 amino acids. V dropped 4 bases and J dropped 3 bases, with 13 bases sitting between them.

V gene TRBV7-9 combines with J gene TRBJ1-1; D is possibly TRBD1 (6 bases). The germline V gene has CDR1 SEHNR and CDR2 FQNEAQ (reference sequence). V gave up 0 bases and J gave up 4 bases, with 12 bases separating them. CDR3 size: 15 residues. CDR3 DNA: TGTGCCAGCAGCTTAGCCTCAGGGGATTCCACTGAAGCTTTCTTT. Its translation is CASSLASGDSTEAFF.

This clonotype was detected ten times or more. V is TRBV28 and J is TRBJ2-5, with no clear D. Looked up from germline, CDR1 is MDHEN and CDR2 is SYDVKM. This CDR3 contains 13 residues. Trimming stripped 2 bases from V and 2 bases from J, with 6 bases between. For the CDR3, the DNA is TGTGCCAGCAGTTTAGCAGAACAAGAGACCCAGTACTTC. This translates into CASSLAEQETQYF. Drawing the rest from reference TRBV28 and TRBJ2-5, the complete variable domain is DVKVTQSSRYLVKRTGEKVFLECVQDMDHENMFWYRQDPGLGLRLIYFSYDVKMKEKGDIPEGYSVSREKKERFSLILESASTNQTSMYLCASSLAEQETQYFGPGTRLLVL.

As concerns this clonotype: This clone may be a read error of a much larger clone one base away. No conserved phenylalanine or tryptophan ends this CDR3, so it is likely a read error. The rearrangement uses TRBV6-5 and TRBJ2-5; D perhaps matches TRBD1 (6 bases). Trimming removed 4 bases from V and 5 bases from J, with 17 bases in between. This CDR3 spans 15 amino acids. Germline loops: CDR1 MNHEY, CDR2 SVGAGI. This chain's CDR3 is CASSWVTGGQETQYL. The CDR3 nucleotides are TGTGCCAGCAGTTGGGTGACAGGCGGCCAGGAGACCCAGTACCTC.

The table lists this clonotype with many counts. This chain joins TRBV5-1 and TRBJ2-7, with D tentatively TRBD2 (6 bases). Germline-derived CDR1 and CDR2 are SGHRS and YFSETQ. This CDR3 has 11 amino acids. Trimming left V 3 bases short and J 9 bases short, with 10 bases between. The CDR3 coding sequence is TGCGCCAGCAGCTCGGGAGAGGCGCAGTACTTC. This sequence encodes CASSSGEAQYF.

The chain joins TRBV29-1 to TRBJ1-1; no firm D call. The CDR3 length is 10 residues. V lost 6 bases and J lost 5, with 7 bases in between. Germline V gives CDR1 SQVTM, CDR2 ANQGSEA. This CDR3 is CSVLTTEAFF. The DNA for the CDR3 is TGCAGCGTGCTGACGACTGAAGCTTTCTTT.